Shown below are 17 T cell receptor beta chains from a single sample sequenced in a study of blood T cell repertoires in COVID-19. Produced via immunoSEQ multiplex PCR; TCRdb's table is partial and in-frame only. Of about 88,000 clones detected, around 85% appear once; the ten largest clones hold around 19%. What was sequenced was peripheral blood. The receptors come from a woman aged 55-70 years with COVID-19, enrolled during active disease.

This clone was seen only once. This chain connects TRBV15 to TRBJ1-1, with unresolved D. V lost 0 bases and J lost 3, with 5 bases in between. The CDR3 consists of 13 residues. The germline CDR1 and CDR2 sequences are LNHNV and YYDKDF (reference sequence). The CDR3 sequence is CATSRDFDTEAFF. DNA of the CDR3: TGTGCCACCAGCAGAGATTTCGACACTGAAGCTTTCTTT.

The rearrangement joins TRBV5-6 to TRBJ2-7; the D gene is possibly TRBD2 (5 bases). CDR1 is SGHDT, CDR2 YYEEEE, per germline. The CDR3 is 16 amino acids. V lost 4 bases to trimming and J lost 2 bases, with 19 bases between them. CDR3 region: CASSKVEVRTAYEQYF. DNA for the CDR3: TGTGCCAGCAGCAAGGTGGAGGTCCGGACGGCCTACGAGCAGTACTTC.

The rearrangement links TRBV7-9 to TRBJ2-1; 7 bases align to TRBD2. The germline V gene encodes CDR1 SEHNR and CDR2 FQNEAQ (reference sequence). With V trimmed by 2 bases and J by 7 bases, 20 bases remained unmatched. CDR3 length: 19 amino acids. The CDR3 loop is CASSLPTLARGILENEQFF. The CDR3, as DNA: TGTGCCAGCAGCTTACCTACTTTGGCGCGGGGGATCCTAGAGAATGAGCAGTTCTTC. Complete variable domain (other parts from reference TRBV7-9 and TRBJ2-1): DTGVSQNPRHKITKRGQNVTFRCDPISEHNRLYWYRQTLGQGPEFLTYFQNEAQLEKSRLLSDRFSAERPKGSFSTLEIQRTEQGDSAMYLCASSLPTLARGILENEQFFGPGTRLTVL.

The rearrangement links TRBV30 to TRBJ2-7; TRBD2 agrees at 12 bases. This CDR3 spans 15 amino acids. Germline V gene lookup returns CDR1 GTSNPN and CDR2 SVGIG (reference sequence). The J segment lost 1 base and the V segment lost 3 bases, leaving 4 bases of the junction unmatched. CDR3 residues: CAWRSGLAGSYEQYF. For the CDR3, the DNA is TGTGCCTGGAGGTCCGGACTAGCGGGATCCTACGAGCAGTACTTC.

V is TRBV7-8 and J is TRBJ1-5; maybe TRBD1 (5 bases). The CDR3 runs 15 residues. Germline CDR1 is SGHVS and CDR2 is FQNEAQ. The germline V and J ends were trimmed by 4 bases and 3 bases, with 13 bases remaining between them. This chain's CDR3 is CASSWGREINQPQHF. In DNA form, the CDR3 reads TGTGCCAGCAGCTGGGGACGGGAGATCAATCAGCCCCAGCATTTT.

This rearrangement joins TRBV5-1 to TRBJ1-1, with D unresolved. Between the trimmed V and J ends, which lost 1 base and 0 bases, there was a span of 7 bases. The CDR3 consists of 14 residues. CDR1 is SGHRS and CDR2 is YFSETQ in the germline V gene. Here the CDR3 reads CASSLNAMNTEAFF. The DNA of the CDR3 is TGCGCCAGCAGCTTGAACGCTATGAACACTGAAGCTTTCTTT.

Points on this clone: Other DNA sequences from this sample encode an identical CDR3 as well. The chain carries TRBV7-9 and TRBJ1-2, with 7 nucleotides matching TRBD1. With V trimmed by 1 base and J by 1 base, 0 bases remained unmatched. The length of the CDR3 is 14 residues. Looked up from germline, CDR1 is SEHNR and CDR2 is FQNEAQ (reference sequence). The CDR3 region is CASSLGQGNYGYTF. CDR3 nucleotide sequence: TGTGCCAGCAGCTTAGGACAGGGTAACTATGGCTACACCTTC.

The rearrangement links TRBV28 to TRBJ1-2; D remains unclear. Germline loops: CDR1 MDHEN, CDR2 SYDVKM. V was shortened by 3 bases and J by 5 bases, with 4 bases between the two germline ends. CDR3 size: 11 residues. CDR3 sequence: CASSFTYGYTF. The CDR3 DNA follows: TGTGCCAGCAGTTTCACATATGGCTACACCTTC.

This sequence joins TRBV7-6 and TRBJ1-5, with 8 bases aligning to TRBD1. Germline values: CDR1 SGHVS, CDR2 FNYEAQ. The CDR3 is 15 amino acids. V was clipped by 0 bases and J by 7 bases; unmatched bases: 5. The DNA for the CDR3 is TGTGCCAGCAGCTTAGCTCAGGGGGCAAGCCAGCCCCAGCATTTT. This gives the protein CASSLAQGASQPQHF. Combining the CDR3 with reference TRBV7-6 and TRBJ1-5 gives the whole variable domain GAGVSQSPRYKVTKRGQDVALRCDPISGHVSLYWYRQALGQGPEFLTYFNYEAQQDKSGLPNDRFSAERPEGSISTLTIQRTEQRDSAMYRCASSLAQGASQPQHFGDGTRLSIL.

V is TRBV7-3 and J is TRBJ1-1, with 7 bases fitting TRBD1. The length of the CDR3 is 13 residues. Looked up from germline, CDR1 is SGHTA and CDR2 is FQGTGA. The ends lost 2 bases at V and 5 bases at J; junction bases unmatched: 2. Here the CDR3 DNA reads TGTGCCAGCAGCTTAGACAGGGAAACTGAAGCTTTCTTT. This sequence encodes CASSLDRETEAFF. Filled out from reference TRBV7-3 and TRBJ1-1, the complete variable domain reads GAGVSQTPSNKVTEKGKYVELRCDPISGHTALYWYRQSLGQGPEFLIYFQGTGAADDSGLPNDRFFAVRPEGSVSTLKIQRTERGDSAVYLCASSLDRETEAFFGQGTRLTVV.

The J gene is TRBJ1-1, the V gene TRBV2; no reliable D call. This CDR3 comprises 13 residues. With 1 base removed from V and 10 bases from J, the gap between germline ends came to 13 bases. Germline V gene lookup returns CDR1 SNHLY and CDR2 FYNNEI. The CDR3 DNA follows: TGTGCCAGCAGTGAAGGCGGCGCGTCAAGAGCTTTCTTT. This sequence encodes CASSEGGASRAFF.

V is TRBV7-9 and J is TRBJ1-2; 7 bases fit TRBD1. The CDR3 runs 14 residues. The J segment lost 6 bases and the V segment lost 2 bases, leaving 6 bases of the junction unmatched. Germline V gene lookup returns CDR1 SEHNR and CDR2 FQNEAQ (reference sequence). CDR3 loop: CASSLMYRGDGYTF. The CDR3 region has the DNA TGTGCCAGCAGCTTAATGTACAGGGGCGATGGCTACACCTTC.

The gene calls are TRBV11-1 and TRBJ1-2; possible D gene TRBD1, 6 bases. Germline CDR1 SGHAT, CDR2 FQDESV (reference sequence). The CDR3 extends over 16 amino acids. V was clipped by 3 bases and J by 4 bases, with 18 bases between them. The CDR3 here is CASSFGVAGAVYGYTF. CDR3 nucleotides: TGTGCCAGCAGCTTTGGGGTTGCAGGGGCAGTCTATGGCTACACCTTC. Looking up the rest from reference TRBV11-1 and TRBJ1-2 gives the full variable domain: EAEVAQSPRYKITEKSQAVAFWCDPISGHATLYWYRQILGQGPELLVQFQDESVVDDSQLPKDRFSAERLKGVDSTLKIQPAELGDSAMYLCASSFGVAGAVYGYTFGSGTRLTVV.

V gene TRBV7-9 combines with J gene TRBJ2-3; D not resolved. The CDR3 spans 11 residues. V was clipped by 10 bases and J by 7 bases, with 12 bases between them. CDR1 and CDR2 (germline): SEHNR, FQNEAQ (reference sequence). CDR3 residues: CATPPEHTQYF. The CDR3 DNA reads TGTGCCACCCCACCGGAGCATACGCAGTATTTT.

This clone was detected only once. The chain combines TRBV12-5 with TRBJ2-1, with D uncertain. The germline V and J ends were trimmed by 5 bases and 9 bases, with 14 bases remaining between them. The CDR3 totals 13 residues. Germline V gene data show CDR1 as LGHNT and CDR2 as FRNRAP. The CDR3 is CASGPYSFTEQFF. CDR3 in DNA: TGTGCTAGTGGTCCGTATAGTTTTACTGAGCAGTTCTTC.

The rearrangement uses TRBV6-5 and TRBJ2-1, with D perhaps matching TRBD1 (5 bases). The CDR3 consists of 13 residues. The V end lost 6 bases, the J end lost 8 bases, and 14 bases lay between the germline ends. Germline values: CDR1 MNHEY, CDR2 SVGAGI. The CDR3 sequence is CASSKRRGYEQFF. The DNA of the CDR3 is TGTGCCAGCAGCAAGCGTAGGGGATATGAGCAGTTCTTC.

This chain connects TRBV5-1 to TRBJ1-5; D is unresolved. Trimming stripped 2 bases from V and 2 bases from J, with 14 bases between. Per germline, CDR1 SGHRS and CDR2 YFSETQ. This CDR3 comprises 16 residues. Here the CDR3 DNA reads TGCGCCAGCAGCTTCGGGGTCTACGTCGGCAATCAGCCCCAGCATTTT. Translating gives CASSFGVYVGNQPQHF.